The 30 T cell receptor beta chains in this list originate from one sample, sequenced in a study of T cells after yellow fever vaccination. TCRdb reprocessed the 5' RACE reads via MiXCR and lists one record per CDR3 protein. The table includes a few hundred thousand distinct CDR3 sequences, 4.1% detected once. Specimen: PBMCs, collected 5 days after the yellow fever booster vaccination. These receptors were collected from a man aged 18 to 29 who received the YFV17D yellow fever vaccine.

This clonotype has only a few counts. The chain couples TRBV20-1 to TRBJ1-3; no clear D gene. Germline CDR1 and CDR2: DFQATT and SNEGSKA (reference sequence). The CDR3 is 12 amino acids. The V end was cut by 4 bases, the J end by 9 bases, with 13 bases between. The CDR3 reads CSAITGRFTIYF. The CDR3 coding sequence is TGCAGTGCTATCACCGGGCGGTTCACCATATATTTT.

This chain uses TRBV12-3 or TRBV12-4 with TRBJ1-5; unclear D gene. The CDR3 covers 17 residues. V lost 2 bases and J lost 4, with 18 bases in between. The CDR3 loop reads CASSLKSLGIRNQPQHF. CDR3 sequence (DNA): TGTGCCAGCAGTTTAAAAAGTCTGGGGATAAGGAATCAGCCCCAGCATTTT.

CDR3 region: CASSGTPTYEQYF. The CDR3 DNA reads TGTGCCAGCAGTGGGACACCCACCTACGAGCAGTACTTC. The V gene is TRBV6-1, the J gene TRBJ2-7, with D possibly TRBD1 on 5 matching bases. V was trimmed by 4 bases and J by 2 bases, leaving 9 bases between them. The CDR3 sequence is 13 residues long. CDR1 MNHNS and CDR2 SASEGT come from the germline V gene.

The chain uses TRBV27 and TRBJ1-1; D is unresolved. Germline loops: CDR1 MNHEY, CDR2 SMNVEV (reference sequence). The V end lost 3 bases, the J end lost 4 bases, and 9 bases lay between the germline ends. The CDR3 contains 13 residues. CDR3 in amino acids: CASSFKGSTEAFF. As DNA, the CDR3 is TGTGCCAGCAGTTTCAAAGGGTCCACTGAAGCTTTCTTT.

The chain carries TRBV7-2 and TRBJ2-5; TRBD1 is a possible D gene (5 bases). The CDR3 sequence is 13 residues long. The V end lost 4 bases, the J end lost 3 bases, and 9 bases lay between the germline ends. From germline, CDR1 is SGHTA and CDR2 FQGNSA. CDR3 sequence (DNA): TGTGCCAGCAGCTCACGACAGAAAGAGACCCAGTACTTC. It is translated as CASSSRQKETQYF.

This chain's CDR3 is CASRRDGKTSYEQYF. CDR3 bases: TGTGCCAGCAGGCGGGACGGCAAGACCTCCTACGAGCAGTACTTC. The chain carries TRBV6-1 and TRBJ2-7; weak D call: TRBD2 (6 bases). Deletions cut 6 bases from V and 0 bases from J, with 15 bases between. Per the germline V gene, CDR1 is MNHNS and CDR2 is SASEGT. This CDR3 contains 15 residues.

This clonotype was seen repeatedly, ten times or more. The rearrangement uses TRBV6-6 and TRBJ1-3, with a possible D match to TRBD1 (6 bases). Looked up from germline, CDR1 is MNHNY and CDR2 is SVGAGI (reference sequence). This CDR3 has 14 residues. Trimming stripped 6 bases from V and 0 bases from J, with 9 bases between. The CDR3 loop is CASRGDTSGNTIYF. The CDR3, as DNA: TGTGCCAGCAGGGGGGACACCTCTGGAAACACCATATATTTT.

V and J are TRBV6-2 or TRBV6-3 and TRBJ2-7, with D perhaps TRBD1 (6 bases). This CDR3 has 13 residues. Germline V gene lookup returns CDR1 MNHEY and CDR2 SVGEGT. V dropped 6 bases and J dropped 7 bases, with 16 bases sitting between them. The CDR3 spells CASSRDTRWEQYF. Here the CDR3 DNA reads TGTGCCAGCAGCAGGGACACCCGATGGGAGCAGTACTTC.

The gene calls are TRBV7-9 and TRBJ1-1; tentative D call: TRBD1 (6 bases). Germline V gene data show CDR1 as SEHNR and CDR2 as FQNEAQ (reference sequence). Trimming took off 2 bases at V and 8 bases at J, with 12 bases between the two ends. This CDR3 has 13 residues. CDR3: CASSLRRRGEAFF. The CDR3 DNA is TGTGCCAGCAGCTTACGTCGGAGGGGGGAAGCTTTCTTT.

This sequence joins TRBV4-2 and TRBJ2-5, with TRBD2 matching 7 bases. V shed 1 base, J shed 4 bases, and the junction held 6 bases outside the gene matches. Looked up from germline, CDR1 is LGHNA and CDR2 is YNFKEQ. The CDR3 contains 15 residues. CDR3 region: CASSQGAGGGETQYF. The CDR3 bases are TGTGCCAGCAGCCAAGGAGCAGGCGGGGGAGAGACCCAGTACTTC.

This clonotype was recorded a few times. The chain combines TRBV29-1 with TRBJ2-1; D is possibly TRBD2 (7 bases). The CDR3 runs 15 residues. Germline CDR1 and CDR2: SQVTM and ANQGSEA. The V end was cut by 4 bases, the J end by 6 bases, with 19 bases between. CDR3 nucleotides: TGCAGCGTTGGGAGGGGGGGTGTGTGGTCCAATGAGCAGTTCTTC. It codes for CSVGRGGVWSNEQFF.

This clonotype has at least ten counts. The chain's CDR3 is CASTDRVVSEAFF. CDR3 DNA: TGTGCCAGCACGGACAGGGTGGTTTCTGAAGCTTTCTTT. The rearrangement links TRBV6-5 to TRBJ1-1; 8 nucleotides line up with TRBD1. Trimming took 7 bases from V and 6 from J; bases not matched to a gene: 7. Looked up from germline, CDR1 is MNHEY and CDR2 is SVGAGI. The CDR3 spans 13 residues.

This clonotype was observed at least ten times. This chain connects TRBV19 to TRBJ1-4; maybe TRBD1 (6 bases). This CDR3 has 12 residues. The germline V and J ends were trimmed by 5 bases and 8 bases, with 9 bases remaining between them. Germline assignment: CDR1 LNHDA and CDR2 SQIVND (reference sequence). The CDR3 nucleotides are TGTGCCAGTAGTGCGGGGGGCGAAAAACTGTTTTTT. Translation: CASSAGGEKLFF.

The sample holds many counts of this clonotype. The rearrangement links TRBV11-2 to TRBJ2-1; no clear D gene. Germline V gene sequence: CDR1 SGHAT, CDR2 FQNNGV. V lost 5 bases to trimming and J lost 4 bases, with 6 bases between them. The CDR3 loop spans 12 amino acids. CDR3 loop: CASSKEYNEQFF. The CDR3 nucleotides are TGTGCCAGCAGCAAAGAATACAATGAGCAGTTCTTC.

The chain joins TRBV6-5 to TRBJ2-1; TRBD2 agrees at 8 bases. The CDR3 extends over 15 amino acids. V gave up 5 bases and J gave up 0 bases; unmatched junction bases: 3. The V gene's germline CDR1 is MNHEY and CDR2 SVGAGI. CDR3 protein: CASSIGGASYNEQFF. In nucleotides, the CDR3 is TGTGCCAGCAGTATCGGGGGGGCCTCCTACAATGAGCAGTTCTTC.

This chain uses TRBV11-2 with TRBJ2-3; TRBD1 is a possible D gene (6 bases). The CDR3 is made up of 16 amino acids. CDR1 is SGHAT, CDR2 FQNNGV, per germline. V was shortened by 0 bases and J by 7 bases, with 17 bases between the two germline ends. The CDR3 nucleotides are TGTGCCAGCAGCTTAGAAATTACAGGGCTTCTAAATACGCAGTATTTT. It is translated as CASSLEITGLLNTQYF.

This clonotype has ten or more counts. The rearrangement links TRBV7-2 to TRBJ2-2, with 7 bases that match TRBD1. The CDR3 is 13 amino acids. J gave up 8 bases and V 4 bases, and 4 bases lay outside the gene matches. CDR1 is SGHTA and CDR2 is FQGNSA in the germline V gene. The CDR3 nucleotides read TGTGCCAGCAGCTCAGCAGGGGGAGGGGAGCTGTTTTTT. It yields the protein CASSSAGGGELFF.

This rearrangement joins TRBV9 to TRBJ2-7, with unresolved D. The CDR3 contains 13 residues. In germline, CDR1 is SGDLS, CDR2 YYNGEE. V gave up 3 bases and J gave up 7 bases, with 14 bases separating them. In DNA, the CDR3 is TGTGCCAGCAGCGGGGATCATAGGCGGGAGCAGTACGTC. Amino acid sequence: CASSGDHRREQYV.

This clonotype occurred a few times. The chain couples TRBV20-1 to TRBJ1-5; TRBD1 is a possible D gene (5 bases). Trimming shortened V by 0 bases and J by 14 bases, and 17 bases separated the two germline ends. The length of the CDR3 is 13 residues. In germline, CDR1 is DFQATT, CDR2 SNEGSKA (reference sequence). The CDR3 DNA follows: TGCAGTGCTAGAGAGGGCGGGGCGGGACCGAAGCATTTT. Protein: CSAREGGAGPKHF.

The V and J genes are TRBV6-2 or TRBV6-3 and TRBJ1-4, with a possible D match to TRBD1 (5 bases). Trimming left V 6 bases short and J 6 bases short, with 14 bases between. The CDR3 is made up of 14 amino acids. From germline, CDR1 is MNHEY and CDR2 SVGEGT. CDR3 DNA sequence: TGTGCCAGCAGCGGGGACGGCTTTTATGAAAAACTGTTTTTT. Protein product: CASSGDGFYEKLFF.

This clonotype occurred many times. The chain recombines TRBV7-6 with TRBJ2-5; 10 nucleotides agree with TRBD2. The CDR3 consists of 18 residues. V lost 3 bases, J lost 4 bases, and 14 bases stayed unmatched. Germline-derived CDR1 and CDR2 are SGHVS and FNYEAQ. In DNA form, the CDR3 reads TGTGCCAGCAGCTTCACCACACCGGGACTAGCGTTTGGAGAGACCCAGTACTTC. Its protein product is CASSFTTPGLAFGETQYF.

For the CDR3, the DNA is TGCGCCAGCAGCTTGAGCGTTAATTCACCCCTCCACTTT. Translated, it gives CASSLSVNSPLHF. The J gene is TRBJ1-6, the V gene TRBV5-1; D unresolved. In germline, CDR1 is SGHRS, CDR2 YFSETQ. The length of the CDR3 is 13 residues. Trimming stripped 1 base from V and 6 bases from J, with 5 bases between.

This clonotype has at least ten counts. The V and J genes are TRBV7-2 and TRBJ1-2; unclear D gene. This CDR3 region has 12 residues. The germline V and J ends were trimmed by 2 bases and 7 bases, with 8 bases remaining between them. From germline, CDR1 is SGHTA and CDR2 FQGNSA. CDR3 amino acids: CASSLLGLGYTF. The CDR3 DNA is TGTGCCAGCAGCTTATTAGGCCTTGGCTACACCTTC.

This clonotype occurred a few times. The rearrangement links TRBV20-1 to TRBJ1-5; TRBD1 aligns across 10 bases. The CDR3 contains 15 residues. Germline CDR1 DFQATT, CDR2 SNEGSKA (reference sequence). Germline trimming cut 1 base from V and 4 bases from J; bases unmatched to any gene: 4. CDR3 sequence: CSARAGGQGNQPQHF. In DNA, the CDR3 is TGCAGTGCTAGAGCGGGGGGACAGGGGAATCAGCCCCAGCATTTT.

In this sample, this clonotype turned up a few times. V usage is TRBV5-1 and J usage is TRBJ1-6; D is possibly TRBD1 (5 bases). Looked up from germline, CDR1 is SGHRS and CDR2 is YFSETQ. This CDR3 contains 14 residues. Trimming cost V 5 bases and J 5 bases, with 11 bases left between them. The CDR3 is CASRRDSDNSPLHF. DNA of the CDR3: TGCGCCAGCAGACGGGACTCTGATAATTCACCCCTCCACTTT.

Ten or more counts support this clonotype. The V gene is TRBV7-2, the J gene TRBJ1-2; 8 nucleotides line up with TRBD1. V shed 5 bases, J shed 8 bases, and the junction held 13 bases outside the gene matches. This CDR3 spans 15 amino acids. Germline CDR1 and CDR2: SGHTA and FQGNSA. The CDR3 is CASSPTGENLRGYTF. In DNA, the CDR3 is TGTGCCAGCAGCCCGACAGGGGAGAATCTGAGGGGCTACACCTTC.

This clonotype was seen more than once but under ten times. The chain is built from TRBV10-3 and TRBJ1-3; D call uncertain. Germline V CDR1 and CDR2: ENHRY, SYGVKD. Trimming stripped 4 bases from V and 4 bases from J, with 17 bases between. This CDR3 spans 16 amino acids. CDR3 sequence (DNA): TGTGCCATCAGTGCGGCGGCAGGTCGGTCCGGAAACACCATATATTTT. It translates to CAISAAAGRSGNTIYF.

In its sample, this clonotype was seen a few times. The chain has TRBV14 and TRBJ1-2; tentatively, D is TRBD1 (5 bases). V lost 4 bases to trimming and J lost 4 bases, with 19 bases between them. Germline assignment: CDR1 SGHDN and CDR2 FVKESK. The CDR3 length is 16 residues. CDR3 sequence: CASSLGSGNRVYGYTF. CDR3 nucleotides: TGTGCCAGCAGCCTCGGCTCAGGGAATAGGGTCTATGGCTACACCTTC.

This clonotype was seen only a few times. CDR3 amino acids: CATGLDNSPLHF. The DNA of the CDR3 is TGTGCCACGGGACTAGATAATTCACCCCTCCACTTT. This chain joins TRBV6-6 and TRBJ1-6; a weak D match, TRBD1 (5 bases). CDR3 length: 12 amino acids. V was shortened by 10 bases and J by 5 bases, with 9 bases between the two germline ends. Germline V CDR1 and CDR2: MNHNY, SVGAGI (reference sequence).

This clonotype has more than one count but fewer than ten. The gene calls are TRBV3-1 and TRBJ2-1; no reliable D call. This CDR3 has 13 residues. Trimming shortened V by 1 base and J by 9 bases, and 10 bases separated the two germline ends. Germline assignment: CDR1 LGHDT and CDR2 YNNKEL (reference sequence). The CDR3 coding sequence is TGTGCCAGCAGCCAAGCGCGTCTCGGTGAGCAGTTCTTC. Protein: CASSQARLGEQFF.